Listed here are 22 T cell receptor beta chains from one sample, sequenced in a study of blood T cell repertoires in COVID-19. Profiled with immunoSEQ multiplex PCR; TCRdb holds only in-frame clones, not every one. The table has about 260,000 clones, 80% to 90% seen once. The specimen sequenced was peripheral blood. These receptors were obtained from a man between 60 and 70 years old with acute or convalescent COVID-19.

The V and J genes are TRBV6-9 and TRBJ1-3; TRBD1 aligns across 9 bases. The trim removed 6 bases at V and 4 bases at J, leaving 4 bases unmatched. Germline assignment: CDR1 MNHGY and CDR2 SVAAGI. This CDR3 is 14 amino acids long. This CDR3 is CASRPGTGGNTIYF. The CDR3 region has the DNA TGTGCCAGCAGGCCCGGGACAGGGGGAAACACCATATATTTT.

This chain connects TRBV4-2 to TRBJ1-3; weak D call: TRBD1 (5 bases). Germline CDR1 reads LGHNA; CDR2 reads YNFKEQ. The CDR3 consists of 18 residues. The V end lost 4 bases, the J end lost 0 bases, and 19 bases lay between the germline ends. DNA for the CDR3: TGTGCCAGCAGCCTATATCTCGGGACTGATGACTCTGGAAACACCATATATTTT. It yields the protein CASSLYLGTDDSGNTIYF.

This clone was seen a few times. V is TRBV19 and J is TRBJ1-1; D not resolved. The CDR3 sequence is 14 residues long. CDR1 and CDR2 from the germline V gene are LNHDA and SQIVND (reference sequence). V lost 8 bases to trimming and J lost 4 bases, with 17 bases between them. The CDR3 reads CASAKDFFSTEAFF. As DNA, the CDR3 is TGTGCCAGTGCCAAGGACTTTTTTAGCACTGAAGCTTTCTTT.

V usage is TRBV10-2 and J usage is TRBJ2-3, with 10 bases lining up with TRBD2. There are 16 residues in the CDR3. The V gene end was trimmed by 6 bases and the J gene end by 2 bases; junction bases not matched to a gene: 8. The V gene's germline CDR1 is WSHSY and CDR2 SAAADI. CDR3 loop: CASSPKRGGHTDTQYF. The CDR3 nucleotides are TGCGCCAGCAGCCCCAAGCGGGGGGGACACACAGATACGCAGTATTTT.

This clone was seen once. V is TRBV21-1 and J is TRBJ2-7; TRBD1 was called by the table and not checked on the DNA. TRBV21-1 represents a pseudogene. This CDR3 comprises 18 residues. The CDR3 protein is CASSKRFPTGILTYEQYF. CDR3 DNA: TGTGCCAGCAGCAAAAGGTTTCCGACAGGGATTCTAACCTACGAGCAGTACTTC.

The chain combines TRBV20-1 with TRBJ2-7; D remains unclear. This CDR3 has 11 residues. The germline V and J ends were trimmed by 6 bases and 5 bases, with 11 bases remaining between them. The germline V gene encodes CDR1 DFQATT and CDR2 SNEGSKA (reference sequence). CDR3 sequence: CSAPRLHEQYF. Here the CDR3 DNA reads TGCAGTGCCCCGCGCCTGCACGAGCAGTACTTC.

A few counts support this clone. The chain employs TRBV21-1 and TRBJ2-7; the table's D call of TRBD1 was not tested on the DNA. TRBV21-1 is a pseudogene locus. The CDR3 spans 17 residues. The CDR3 DNA sequence: TGTGCCAGCAGCAAGAGAGCCCCAGGGGACAGTTCCTACGAGCAGTACTTC. This codes for CASSKRAPGDSSYEQYF.

The chain uses TRBV18 and TRBJ1-1; D is unclear. Between the trimmed V and J ends, which lost 3 bases and 1 base, there was a span of 9 bases. The CDR3 extends over 14 amino acids. Germline-derived CDR1 and CDR2 are KGHSH and LQKENI. The CDR3 sequence: CASSPLVGNTEAFF. The CDR3 DNA reads as TGTGCCAGCTCACCTTTAGTCGGGAACACTGAAGCTTTCTTT.

The chain couples TRBV6-6 to TRBJ1-5, with 8 bases fitting TRBD1. This CDR3 contains 16 residues. From germline, CDR1 is MNHNY and CDR2 SVGAGI (reference sequence). The V and J ends lost 6 bases and 5 bases, in that order; junction bases with no gene match: 12. This chain's CDR3 is CASRHRDRLPDQPQHF. CDR3 DNA: TGTGCCAGCAGACACCGGGACAGGCTTCCAGATCAGCCCCAGCATTTT.

The chain combines TRBV10-3 with TRBJ2-1; 7 nucleotides align to TRBD1. The CDR3 has 13 residues. CDR1 is ENHRY and CDR2 is SYGVKD in the germline V gene. V lost 11 bases, J lost 1 base, and 5 bases stayed unmatched. The CDR3 sequence is CASTGVSYNEQFF. For the CDR3, the DNA is TGTGCCTCAACAGGGGTATCCTACAATGAGCAGTTCTTC.

The rearrangement uses TRBV7-6 and TRBJ2-3; D not certain. The germline V and J ends were trimmed by 3 bases and 2 bases, with 12 bases remaining between them. The germline gives CDR1 SGHVS, CDR2 FNYEAQ. The CDR3 is 15 amino acids. This CDR3 is CASSLNSASTDTQYF. The DNA of the CDR3 is TGTGCCAGCAGCTTGAACAGTGCGTCCACAGATACGCAGTATTTT.

The rearrangement uses TRBV7-9 and TRBJ1-2; unclear D gene. Germline assignment: CDR1 SEHNR and CDR2 FQNEAQ (reference sequence). The CDR3 is 17 residues long. The ends were cut back, 2 bases at V and 0 bases at J, with 16 bases in the middle. Here the CDR3 DNA reads TGTGCCAGCAGCTTACCGATCCAGAATACCACTAACTATGGCTACACCTTC. This gives the protein CASSLPIQNTTNYGYTF.

The chain uses TRBV11-3 and TRBJ2-7; tentative D call: TRBD1 (6 bases). This CDR3 spans 15 amino acids. V shed 1 base and J shed 4 bases, with 14 bases lying between them. The germline V gene encodes CDR1 SGHNT and CDR2 YENEEA. CDR3 bases: TGTGCCAGCAGCTTAGGGGCAGGGGAGCATTACGAGCAGTACTTC. Encoded protein: CASSLGAGEHYEQYF.

This rearrangement joins TRBV10-3 to TRBJ2-5; 12 bases are a match to TRBD2. Germline assignment: CDR1 ENHRY and CDR2 SYGVKD. V was pared by 2 bases and J by 3 bases, with 10 bases of the junction left unmatched. The CDR3 is made up of 18 amino acids. The CDR3 here is CAISEKTSGSYGEETQYF. In DNA form, the CDR3 reads TGTGCCATCAGTGAGAAGACTAGCGGGAGTTATGGGGAAGAGACCCAGTACTTC.

This sequence joins TRBV28 and TRBJ2-3; the D gene is possibly TRBD2 (5 bases). Deletions cut 6 bases from V and 1 base from J, with 17 bases between. The CDR3 is 16 residues long. Looked up from germline, CDR1 is MDHEN and CDR2 is SYDVKM. The CDR3 DNA reads as TGTGCCAGCAGACCCCTCCCGGGGAGCGGCACAGATACGCAGTATTTT. It translates to CASRPLPGSGTDTQYF.

The chain joins TRBV18 to TRBJ1-1; D gene uncertain. CDR3 length equals 14 residues. The germline V gene encodes CDR1 KGHSH and CDR2 LQKENI. Trimming left V 3 bases short and J 8 bases short, with 16 bases between. The DNA for the CDR3 is TGTGCCAGCTCACCGCCTTCCCCCTCGGGGGAAGCTTTCTTT. Its protein product is CASSPPSPSGEAFF.

Only one count was recorded for this clone. The genes are TRBV3-1 (or the pseudogene TRBV3-2) and TRBJ2-5, with D possibly TRBD2 on 7 matching bases. Germline-derived CDR1 and CDR2 are LGHDT and YNNKEL (reference sequence). The CDR3 extends over 15 amino acids. V was trimmed by 6 bases and J by 4 bases, leaving 18 bases between them. The CDR3 nucleotides are TGTGCCAGCAGTCGTCTAGGGGGGGGTCGAGAGACCCAGTACTTC. This codes for CASSRLGGGRETQYF.

The genes are TRBV7-2 and TRBJ2-6; no reliable D call. The CDR3 has 16 amino acids. Germline V gene data show CDR1 as SGHTA and CDR2 as FQGNSA. V gave up 3 bases and J gave up 0 bases, with 9 bases separating them. The CDR3 DNA reads TGTGCCAGCAGCTTTAGGCGCGGCTCTGGGGCCAACGTCCTGACTTTC. Protein sequence: CASSFRRGSGANVLTF.

The chain couples TRBV19 to TRBJ1-2; D gene ambiguous. The germline V gene has CDR1 LNHDA and CDR2 SQIVND (reference sequence). The CDR3 consists of 13 residues. V was pared by 3 bases and J by 0 bases, with 5 bases between. The DNA for the CDR3 is TGTGCCAGTAGTATTGCAGCTAACTATGGCTACACCTTC. Its translation: CASSIAANYGYTF.

This sequence joins TRBV21-1 and TRBJ2-1; the D call in the table, TRBD2, was not verified against the DNA. TRBV21-1 is described as a pseudogene. There are 17 residues in the CDR3. The CDR3 here is CASSKEKGETSVSEQFF. In DNA, the CDR3 is TGTGCCAGCAGCAAAGAAAAGGGTGAGACTAGCGTCAGTGAGCAGTTCTTC.

This clone was found a few times. V gene TRBV9 combines with J gene TRBJ2-2; D is perhaps TRBD1 (5 bases). Germline V gene sequence: CDR1 SGDLS, CDR2 YYNGEE. The V gene lost 0 bases and the J gene lost 6 bases, with 15 bases spanning the gap. The CDR3 extends over 16 amino acids. The DNA for the CDR3 is TGTGCCAGCAGCGTAGGATCCCAGGGATGGTCCGGGGAGCTGTTTTTT. Protein sequence: CASSVGSQGWSGELFF.

This clone has at least ten counts. The germline gene is not matched at one end of the junction; a read error may be the cause. J is TRBJ1-2 and V is TRBV7-9; D gene unclear. The CDR3 has 12 amino acids. The germline gives CDR1 SEHNR, CDR2 FQNEAQ (reference sequence). The CDR3 DNA is TGTGCCAGCAGCTCCCAACACTACGGCTACACCTTC. This translates into CASSSQHYGYTF. The complete variable domain, with remaining parts taken from reference TRBV7-9 and TRBJ1-2, reads DTGVSQNPRHKITKRGQNVTFRCDPISEHNRLYWYRQTLGQGPEFLTYFQNEAQLEKSRLLSDRFSAERPKGSFSTLEIQRTEQGDSAMYLCASSSQHYGYTFGSGTRLTVV.